A single TCR beta chain is shown here with its context. Here immunoSEQ multiplex PCR was the method, and the copy in TCRdb shows in-frame clones only, minus some. The sample lists some 160,000 clones, more than 85% occurring once. This record comes from a study of T cell responses to AZD1222 COVID-19 vaccine. After removal of 5 bases from V and 10 bases from J, the junction contained 14 bases not matched to a gene. This CDR3 is built from 17 residues. CDR1 and CDR2 from the germline V gene are MNHEY and SMNVEV (reference sequence). This receptor was taken from an adult in good health. The sample in question was peripheral blood, obtained on day 0 of AZD1222 vaccination. The J gene is TRBJ1-6, the V gene TRBV27; the match to TRBD1 covers 10 bases. CDR3: CASSPLMGTGEASPLHF. The CDR3 nucleotides read TGTGCCAGCAGTCCTCTTATGGGGACAGGGGAGGCCTCACCCCTCCACTTT.